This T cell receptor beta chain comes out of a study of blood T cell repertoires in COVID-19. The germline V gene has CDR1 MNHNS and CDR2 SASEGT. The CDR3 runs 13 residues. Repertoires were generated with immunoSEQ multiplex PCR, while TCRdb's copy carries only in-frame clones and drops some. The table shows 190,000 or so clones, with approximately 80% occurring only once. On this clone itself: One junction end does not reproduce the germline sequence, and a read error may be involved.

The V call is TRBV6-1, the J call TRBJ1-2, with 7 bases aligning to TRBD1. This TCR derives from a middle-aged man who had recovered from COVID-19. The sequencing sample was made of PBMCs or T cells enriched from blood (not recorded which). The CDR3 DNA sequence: TGTGCCAGCAGTGAAACAGGGGCCCTCCCATTAAACTTC. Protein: CASSETGALPLNF.